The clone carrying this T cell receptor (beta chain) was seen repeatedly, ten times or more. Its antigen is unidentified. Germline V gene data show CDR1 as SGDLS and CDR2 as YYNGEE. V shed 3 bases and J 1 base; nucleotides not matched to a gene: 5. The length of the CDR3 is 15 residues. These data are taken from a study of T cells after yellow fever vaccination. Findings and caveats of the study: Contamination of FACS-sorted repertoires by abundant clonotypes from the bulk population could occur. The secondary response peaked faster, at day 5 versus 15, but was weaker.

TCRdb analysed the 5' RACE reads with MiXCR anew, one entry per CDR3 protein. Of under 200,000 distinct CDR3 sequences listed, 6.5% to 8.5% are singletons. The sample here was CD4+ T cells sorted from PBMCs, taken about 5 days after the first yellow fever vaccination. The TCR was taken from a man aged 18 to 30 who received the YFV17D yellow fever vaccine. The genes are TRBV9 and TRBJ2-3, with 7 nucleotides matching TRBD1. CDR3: CASSARQGGTDTQYF. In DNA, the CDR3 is TGTGCCAGCAGCGCGCGACAGGGCGGCACAGATACGCAGTATTTT. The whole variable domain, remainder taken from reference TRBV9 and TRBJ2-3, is DSGVTQTPKHLITATGQRVTLRCSPRSGDLSVYWYQQSLDQGLQFLIQYYNGEERAKGNILERFSAQQFPDLHSELNLSSLELGDSALYFCASSARQGGTDTQYFGPGTRLTVL.